These 11 T cell receptor beta chains originate from one sample sequenced in a study of blood T cell repertoires in COVID-19. Profiling relied on immunoSEQ multiplex PCR, and the TCRdb table lists in-frame clones only, not all of them. The repertoire includes some 120,000 clones, over 75% of them detected once, and more than 3.5% sits in the top ten. The sequenced sample consisted of peripheral blood. Every receptor here comes from a woman aged 55-69 years with acute or convalescent COVID-19.

This chain connects TRBV29-1 to TRBJ2-7; 7 nucleotides match TRBD1. The germline V gene has CDR1 SQVTM and CDR2 ANQGSEA. With 4 bases clipped from V and 0 bases from J, the junction kept 0 bases outside the gene matches. The CDR3 has 12 residues. The DNA for the CDR3 is TGCAGCGTTGGGGACAGCTCCTACGAGCAGTACGTC. It codes for CSVGDSSYEQYV.

The chain combines TRBV5-1 with TRBJ2-5, with 9 nucleotides matching TRBD1. The V segment lost 4 bases and the J segment 0 bases; nucleotides outside the gene matches: 4. The length of the CDR3 is 15 residues. From germline, CDR1 is SGHRS and CDR2 YFSETQ. The CDR3 loop reads CASSVDRGNQETQYF. CDR3 DNA sequence: TGCGCCAGCAGCGTGGACAGGGGAAACCAAGAGACCCAGTACTTC.

This clone was recorded only once. The chain combines TRBV5-6 with TRBJ1-2; TRBD1 might be the D (5 bases). The CDR3 runs 14 residues. Germline assignment: CDR1 SGHDT and CDR2 YYEEEE. V gave up 1 base and J gave up 4 bases, with 11 bases separating them. The CDR3 nucleotides are TGTGCCAGCAGCTTGTCGGCAGGGCCCTATGGCTACACCTTC. Protein sequence: CASSLSAGPYGYTF.

This sequence joins TRBV29-1 and TRBJ1-5; no firm D call. This CDR3 is 12 amino acids long. Germline CDR1 SQVTM, CDR2 ANQGSEA. The V gene lost 4 bases and the J gene lost 6 bases, with 10 bases spanning the gap. CDR3 bases: TGCAGCGTTGGCAACGCGGGTCAGCCCCAGCATTTT. Its protein is CSVGNAGQPQHF.

CDR3 in DNA: TGTGCCAGCAGACCCCCCTACTCCTACGAGCAGTACGTC. This gives the protein CASRPPYSYEQYV. J is TRBJ2-7 and V is TRBV6-5; D gene uncertain. Germline CDR1 and CDR2: MNHEY and SVGAGI. The CDR3 is made up of 13 amino acids. The V and J ends lost 6 bases and 0 bases respectively, with 9 bases between them.

The chain couples TRBV3-1 (or the pseudogene TRBV3-2) to TRBJ1-1; 9 nucleotides align to TRBD1. There are 16 residues in the CDR3. V lost 5 bases to trimming and J lost 5 bases; unmatched junction nucleotides: 12. In germline, CDR1 is LGHDT, CDR2 YNNKEL (reference sequence). CDR3: CASSSRPGQGGTEAFF. The CDR3 DNA sequence: TGTGCCAGCAGCTCCCGTCCGGGACAGGGAGGAACTGAAGCTTTCTTT.

V usage is TRBV5-1 and J usage is TRBJ2-1; 10 nucleotides align to TRBD2. The CDR3 covers 20 residues. Germline V gene lookup returns CDR1 SGHRS and CDR2 YFSETQ. V was pared by 4 bases and J by 3 bases, with 19 bases of the junction left unmatched. CDR3 sequence (DNA): TGCGCCAGCAGCCAACCGGGAGAAACCCCTAGCGGGGGCCGCTACAATGAGCAGTTCTTC. This encodes CASSQPGETPSGGRYNEQFF. Complete variable domain (other parts from reference TRBV5-1 and TRBJ2-1): KAGVTQTPRYLIKTRGQQVTLSCSPISGHRSVSWYQQTPGQGLQFLFEYFSETQRNKGNFPGRFSGRQFSNSRSEMNVSTLELGDSALYLCASSQPGETPSGGRYNEQFFGPGTRLTVL.

The chain links TRBV2 to TRBJ2-7; no clear D gene. Germline lookup yields CDR1 SNHLY and CDR2 FYNNEI. There are 12 residues in the CDR3. V was shortened by 3 bases and J by 3 bases, with 6 bases between the two germline ends. CDR3 DNA sequence: TGTGCCAGCAGTGATGGTAGCTACGAGCAGTACTTC. Protein product: CASSDGSYEQYF.

V usage is TRBV10-1 and J usage is TRBJ2-2; D ambiguous. CDR3 length: 16 residues. V shed 2 bases and J shed 2 bases, with 12 bases lying between them. Germline V gene sequence: CDR1 WNHNN, CDR2 SYGVQD (reference sequence). CDR3 residues: CASSEIGGANTGELFF. The CDR3 nucleotides are TGCGCCAGCAGTGAGATTGGCGGAGCCAACACCGGGGAGCTGTTTTTT.

The chain joins TRBV3-1 (or the pseudogene TRBV3-2) to TRBJ2-7, with D tentatively TRBD2 (6 bases). Germline V gives CDR1 LGHDT, CDR2 YNNKEL (reference sequence). The V and J ends lost 5 bases and 6 bases respectively, with 14 bases between them. The length of the CDR3 is 13 residues. In DNA form, the CDR3 reads TGTGCCAGCAGCTCAGACCCCGGGAGCGAGCAGTACTTC. Amino acid sequence: CASSSDPGSEQYF.

The CDR3 sequence is CASSQTGRETQYF. CDR3 coding DNA: TGTGCCAGCAGTCAAACGGGGAGGGAGACCCAGTACTTC. The chain is built from TRBV6-2 or TRBV6-3 and TRBJ2-5; the D gene is possibly TRBD2 (6 bases). CDR3 size: 13 residues. Trimming shortened V by 5 bases and J by 5 bases, and 12 bases separated the two germline ends. The germline V gene has CDR1 MNHEY and CDR2 SVGEGT.